This T cell receptor (beta chain) appears in the sequencing data of a study of blood T cell repertoires in COVID-19. Whole-study context: There were acute and convalescent COVID-19 samples, and they came from the United States, Italy and Spain.

Per the authors' pipeline: Amplification of reference gene primers provided the estimated nucleated cell counts. Data came from immunoSEQ multiplex PCR; TCRdb stores just in-frame clones and leaves some out. V, J and clone size are taken as reported in that table, and D and trimming were inferred from the DNA itself. This table has hundreds of thousands of clones, approximately 90% appearing once. This CDR3 spans 11 amino acids. The ends were cut back, 4 bases at V and 4 bases at J, with 4 bases in the middle. Germline CDR1 is SEHNR and CDR2 is FQNEAQ (reference sequence). The sequence derives from a woman younger than 30 who had recovered from COVID-19. The rearrangement joins TRBV7-9 to TRBJ1-1; D ambiguous. Sequencing was carried out using peripheral blood. CDR3: CASSYGTEAFF. CDR3 sequence (DNA): TGTGCCAGCAGCTACGGCACTGAAGCTTTCTTT. Complete variable domain (other parts from reference TRBV7-9 and TRBJ1-1): DTGVSQNPRHKITKRGQNVTFRCDPISEHNRLYWYRQTLGQGPEFLTYFQNEAQLEKSRLLSDRFSAERPKGSFSTLEIQRTEQGDSAMYLCASSYGTEAFFGQGTRLTVV.